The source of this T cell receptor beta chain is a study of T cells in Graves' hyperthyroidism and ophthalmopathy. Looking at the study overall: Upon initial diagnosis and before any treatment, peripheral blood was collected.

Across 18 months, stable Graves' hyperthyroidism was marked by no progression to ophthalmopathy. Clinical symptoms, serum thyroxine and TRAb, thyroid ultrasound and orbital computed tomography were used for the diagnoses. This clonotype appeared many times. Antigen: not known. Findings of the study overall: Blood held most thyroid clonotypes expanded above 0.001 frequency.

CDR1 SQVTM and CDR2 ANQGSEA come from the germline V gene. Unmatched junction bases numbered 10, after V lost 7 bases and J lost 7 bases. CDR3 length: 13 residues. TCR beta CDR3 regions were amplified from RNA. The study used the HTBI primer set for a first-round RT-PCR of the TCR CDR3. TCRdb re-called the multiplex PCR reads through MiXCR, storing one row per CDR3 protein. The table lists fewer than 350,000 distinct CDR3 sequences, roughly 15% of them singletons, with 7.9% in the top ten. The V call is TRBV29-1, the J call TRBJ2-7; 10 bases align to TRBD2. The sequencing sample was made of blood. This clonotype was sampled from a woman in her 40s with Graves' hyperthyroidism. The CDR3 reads CSGQLAGQREQYF. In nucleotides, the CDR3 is TGCAGCGGCCAACTAGCGGGACAGAGAGAGCAGTACTTC.